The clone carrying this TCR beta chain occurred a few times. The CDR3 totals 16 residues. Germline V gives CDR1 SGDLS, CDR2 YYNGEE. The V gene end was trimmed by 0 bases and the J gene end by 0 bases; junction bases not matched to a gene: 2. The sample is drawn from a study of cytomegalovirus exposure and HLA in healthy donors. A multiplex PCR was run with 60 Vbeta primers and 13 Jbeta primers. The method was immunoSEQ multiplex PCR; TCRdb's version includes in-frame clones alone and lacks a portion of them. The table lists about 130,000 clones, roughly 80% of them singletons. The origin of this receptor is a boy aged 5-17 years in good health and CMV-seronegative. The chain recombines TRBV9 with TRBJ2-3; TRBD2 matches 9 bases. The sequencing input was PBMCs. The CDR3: CASSVASGTSTDTQYF. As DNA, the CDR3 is TGTGCCAGCAGCGTAGCTAGCGGGACTAGCACAGATACGCAGTATTTT.